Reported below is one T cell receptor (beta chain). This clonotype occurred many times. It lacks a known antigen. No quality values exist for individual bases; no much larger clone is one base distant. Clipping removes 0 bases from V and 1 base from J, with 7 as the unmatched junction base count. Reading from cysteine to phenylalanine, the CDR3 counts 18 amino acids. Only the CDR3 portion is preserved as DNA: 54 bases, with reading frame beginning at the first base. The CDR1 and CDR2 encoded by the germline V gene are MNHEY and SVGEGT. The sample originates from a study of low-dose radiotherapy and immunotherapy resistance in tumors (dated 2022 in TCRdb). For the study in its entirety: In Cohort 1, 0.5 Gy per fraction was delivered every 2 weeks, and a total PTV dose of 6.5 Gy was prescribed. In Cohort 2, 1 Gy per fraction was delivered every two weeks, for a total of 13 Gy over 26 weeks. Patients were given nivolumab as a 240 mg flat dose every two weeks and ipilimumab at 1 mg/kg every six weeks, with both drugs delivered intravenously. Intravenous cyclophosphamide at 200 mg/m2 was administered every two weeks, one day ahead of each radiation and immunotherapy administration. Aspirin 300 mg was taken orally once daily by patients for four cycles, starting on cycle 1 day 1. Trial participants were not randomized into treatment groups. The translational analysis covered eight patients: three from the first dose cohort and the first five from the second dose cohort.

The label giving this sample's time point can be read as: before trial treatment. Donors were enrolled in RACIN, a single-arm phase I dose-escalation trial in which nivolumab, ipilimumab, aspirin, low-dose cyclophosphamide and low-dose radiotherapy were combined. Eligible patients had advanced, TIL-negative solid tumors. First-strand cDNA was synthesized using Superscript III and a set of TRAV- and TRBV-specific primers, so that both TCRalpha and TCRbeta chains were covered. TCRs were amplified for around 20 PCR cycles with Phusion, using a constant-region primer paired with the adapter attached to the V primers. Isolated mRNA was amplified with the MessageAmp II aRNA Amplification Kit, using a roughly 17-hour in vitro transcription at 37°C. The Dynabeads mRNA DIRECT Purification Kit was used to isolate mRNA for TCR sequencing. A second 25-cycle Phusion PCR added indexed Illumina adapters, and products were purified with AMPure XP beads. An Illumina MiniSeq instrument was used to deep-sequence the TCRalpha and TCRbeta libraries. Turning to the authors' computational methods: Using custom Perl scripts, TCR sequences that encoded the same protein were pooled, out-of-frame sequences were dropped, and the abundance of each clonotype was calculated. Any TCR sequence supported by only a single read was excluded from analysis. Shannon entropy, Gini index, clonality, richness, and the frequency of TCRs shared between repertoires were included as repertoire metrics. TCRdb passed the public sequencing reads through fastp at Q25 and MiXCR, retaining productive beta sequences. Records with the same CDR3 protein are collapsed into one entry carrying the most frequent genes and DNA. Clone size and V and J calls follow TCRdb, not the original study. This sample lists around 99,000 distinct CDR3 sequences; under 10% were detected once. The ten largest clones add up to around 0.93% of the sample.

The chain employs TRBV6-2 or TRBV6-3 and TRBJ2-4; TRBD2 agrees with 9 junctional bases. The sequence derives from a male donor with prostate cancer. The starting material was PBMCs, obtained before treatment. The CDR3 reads CASSYSLAGARAKNIQYF. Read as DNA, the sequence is TGTGCCAGCAGTTACTCTTTAGCGGGAGCCCGGGCCAAAAACATTCAGTACTTC.